This entry is about one T cell receptor (beta chain). It is unclear where the CDR3 begins or ends on the DNA, so no DNA is shown, and the CDR3 is as TCRdb lists it. TCR beta CDR3 amplification used RNA transcripts. HTBI-primed first-round RT-PCR preceded second-round multiplex PCR. In TCRdb, the multiplex PCR reads were re-called with MiXCR into one record per CDR3 protein. The table records about 39,000 distinct CDR3 sequences, 45% to 55% of them present only once. This sample was included in a study of Graves' ophthalmopathy and Graves' hyperthyroidism. Hyperthyroidism qualified as stable when ophthalmopathy did not develop within 18 months of follow-up. Participants with hyperthyroidism, aged 18 to 65, were newly diagnosed with under 2 months' duration. The CDR3 is 13 residues long, counting both termini. Germline CDR1 is ENHRY and CDR2 is SYGVKD.

The receptor was isolated from an adult woman with stable Graves' hyperthyroidism. The material sequenced was peripheral blood. The V and J genes are TRBV10-3 and TRBJ1-4; the table's TRBD1 call for D was not verified on the DNA. The CDR3: CAISGQGGQNCFF.